These 9 T cell receptor beta chains share one sample of origin, sequenced in a study of tumor-infiltrating lymphocytes in primary liver carcinoma. Germline DNA was also extracted, with blood RNA taken from unsorted whole blood. The template, roughly 0.45 ug total RNA, yielded TCR beta cDNA made with a constant-region primer. Each TCR beta library was derived from three nested multiplex PCR rounds that employed slightly modified ARM-PCR. The first two PCR rounds, around 10 cycles each, used TRBV1-TRBV30 forward primers and a C-beta reverse primer. MiXCR, run by TCRdb on the multiplex PCR reads, gives a single entry per CDR3 protein. The sample has a few hundred thousand distinct CDR3 sequences, about 50% seen once. Sequenced input: peripheral blood. The receptor source for this set is a woman younger than 45 with primary liver carcinoma and hepatitis B virus infection.

At least ten counts were recorded for this clonotype. This chain joins TRBV4-2 and TRBJ2-5, with a possible D match to TRBD2 (6 bases). Deletions cut 1 base from V and 4 bases from J, with 13 bases between. This CDR3 has 15 residues. Germline CDR1 LGHNA, CDR2 YNFKEQ. The CDR3 protein is CASSQGGLGGETQYF. Here the CDR3 DNA reads TGTGCCAGCAGCCAAGGGGGACTTGGCGGAGAGACCCAGTACTTC.

About this clonotype itself: No conserved phenylalanine or tryptophan is present at the end of the CDR3, so a read error is the likely explanation. The chain employs TRBV7-9 and TRBJ2-2; tentatively, D is TRBD2 (5 bases). Germline CDR1 and CDR2: SEHNR and FQNEAQ (reference sequence). This CDR3 spans 13 amino acids. For the CDR3, the DNA is TGTGCCAGCAGCTTAGTAAGCTCCGGGGAACTGTTTTAT. Its translation is CASSLVSSGELFY.

This clonotype has only a few counts. The chain joins TRBV5-5 to TRBJ2-1; no clear D gene. V lost 2 bases to trimming and J lost 0 bases, with 12 bases between them. The length of the CDR3 is 16 residues. The germline V gene has CDR1 SGHKS and CDR2 YYEKEE (reference sequence). CDR3: CASSFSFTLSYNEQFF. The CDR3 bases are TGTGCCAGCAGCTTCTCCTTCACCCTCTCCTACAATGAGCAGTTCTTC.

This clonotype was observed a few times. This chain joins TRBV7-9 and TRBJ2-3; 8 bases align to TRBD2. The germline CDR1 and CDR2 sequences are SEHNR and FQNEAQ (reference sequence). J gave up 2 bases and V 1 base, and 5 bases lay outside the gene matches. The CDR3 runs to 16 residues. CDR3 in DNA: TGTGCCAGCAGCTTAGGCCTAGCGGGCACCACAGATACGCAGTATTTT. This translates into CASSLGLAGTTDTQYF.

This clonotype has more than one count but fewer than ten. The CDR3 DNA sequence: TGTGCCTGCAACCGGGGGAACAATGAGCAGTTCTTC. It yields the protein CACNRGNNEQFF. The rearrangement links TRBV30 to TRBJ2-1, with TRBD2 as a possible D gene (6 bases). Germline-derived CDR1 and CDR2 are GTSNPN and SVGIG (reference sequence). The V gene lost 6 bases and the J gene lost 5 bases, with 11 bases spanning the gap. CDR3 size: 12 residues.

This clonotype has just a few counts. The chain joins TRBV12-3 or TRBV12-4 to TRBJ2-1; either TRBD1 or TRBD2 may supply D (6 bases each). Trimming removed 4 bases at V and 6 bases at J, with 7 bases between. The CDR3 length is 12 residues. DNA for the CDR3: TGTGCCAGCAGTTGGGGGGCCAATGAGCAGTTCTTC. It yields the protein CASSWGANEQFF.

The sample holds a few counts of this clonotype. The V and J genes are TRBV10-3 and TRBJ2-7, with 9 bases identical to TRBD1. CDR1 ENHRY and CDR2 SYGVKD come from the germline V gene. The J segment lost 1 base and the V segment lost 2 bases, leaving 3 bases of the junction unmatched. The length of the CDR3 is 15 residues. This CDR3 is CAISEPGTGSYEQYF. CDR3 nucleotide sequence: TGTGCCATCAGTGAGCCGGGGACAGGGTCCTACGAGCAGTACTTC.

The chain carries TRBV5-4 and TRBJ2-3; D is undetermined. In germline, CDR1 is SGHNT, CDR2 YYREEE (reference sequence). The V end lost 0 bases, the J end lost 1 base, and 9 bases lay between the germline ends. The CDR3 contains 15 residues. The DNA for the CDR3 is TGTGCCAGCAGCTTGGTCGGTGCTGGCACAGATACGCAGTATTTT. Its translation is CASSLVGAGTDTQYF.

Of note for this clonotype: The junction departs from germline at one end; a sequencing error may be responsible. This chain's CDR3 is CVSSYGIAYEQYF. The CDR3 bases are TGTGTCAGCAGTTACGGGATAGCCTACGAGCAGTACTTC. The rearrangement joins TRBV6-2 or TRBV6-3 to TRBJ2-7; D perhaps matches TRBD2 (5 bases). This CDR3 comprises 13 residues. CDR1 is MNHEY and CDR2 is SVGEGT in the germline V gene.